Listed below are T cell receptor beta chains from one sample, sequenced in a study of shared clonotypes between healthy human individuals. The protocol was immunoSEQ multiplex PCR, while the TCRdb copy is restricted to in-frame clones and leaves out a portion. This sample has 2 million to 2.5 million clones; 80% to 95% occur once, and the top ten carry 0.35% to 0.45%. Sequenced input: naive CD4+ T cells from PBMCs. The receptor set was obtained from a man aged 18 to 30 in good health. Some clones in this sample may be carry-over from other donors' samples. Each CDR3 is given with its conserved first and last residue. The D gene is left open where the match is weak. Size is stated for part of the rows, as once, few or many counts, or as a class when the clone is expanded.

D gene | J gene | V gene | clone size | CDR3 DNA | CDR3 protein
TRBD2 | TRBJ2-6 | TRBV11-3 | . | TGTGCCAGCAGCCCGGGGGGTGCTGGGGCCAACGTCCTGACTTTC | CASSPGGAGANVLTF
. | TRBJ1-1 | TRBV18 | once | TGTGCCAGCTCACCATTACCGACAGGAGACATGAACACTGAAGCTTTCTTT | CASSPLPTGDMNTEAFF
. | TRBJ2-7 | TRBV5-1 | . | TGCGCCAGCAGCTTGGAGGGCAGGGCCTCCTACGAGCAGTACTTC | CASSLEGRASYEQYF
. | TRBJ1-2 | TRBV2 | . | TGTGCCATCCCATCGGGTGGCTATGGCTACACCTTC | CAIPSGGYGYTF
. | TRBJ1-3 | TRBV7-2 | . | TGTGCCAGCAGCCGGGACGAACGGACCATATATTTT | CASSRDERTIYF
. | TRBJ1-3 | TRBV11-2 | . | TGTGCCAGCAGCCCCCGGTCGTGGGAAATCGCTGGAAACACCATATATTTT | CASSPRSWEIAGNTIYF
TRBD1 | TRBJ1-2 | TRBV5-1 | . | TGCGCCAGCAGCGTGACAGGGGGCTCAGGCTATGGCTACACCTTC | CASSVTGGSGYGYTF
. | TRBJ2-3 | TRBV6-1 | . | TGTGCCAGCAGTGAAGAAAGGAGGGGAGCAGATACGCAGTATTTT | CASSEERRGADTQYF
TRBD2 | TRBJ2-1 | TRBV15 | . | TGTGCCACCAGCAGTCAGCGGGAGGGGAATGAGCAGTTCTTC | CATSSQREGNEQFF
TRBD1 | TRBJ1-1 | TRBV5-4 | . | TGTGCCAGCAGCCCTGCGGACAGGGCGATAACTGAAGCTTTCTTT | CASSPADRAITEAFF
. | TRBJ2-5 | TRBV19 | . | TGTGCCAGGGGCGGGTCCCCTGGCCTCGAAGAGACCCAGTACTTC | CARGGSPGLEETQYF
. | TRBJ2-1 | TRBV7-9 | . | TGTGCCAGCAGCGACATCGGGCGGGGGCATGGCACCGAGCAGTTCTTC | CASSDIGRGHGTEQFF
TRBD1 | TRBJ1-3 | TRBV5-4 | . | TGTGCCAGCAGTCGGGACAGTCACTCTGGAAACACCATATATTTT | CASSRDSHSGNTIYF
. | TRBJ1-3 | TRBV18 | . | TGTGCCAGCTCACCGTCACAGCTTTGGGCTGGAAACACCATATATTTT | CASSPSQLWAGNTIYF
. | TRBJ2-3 | TRBV2 | once | TGTGCCAGCAGTGAAATTCGGACGCAGTATTTT | CASSEIRTQYF
. | TRBJ2-2 | TRBV27 | . | TGTGCCAGCTACCCATTTGAGAACACCGGGGAGCTGTTTTTT | CASYPFENTGELFF
. | TRBJ2-5 | TRBV28 | once | TGTGCCAGCAGCCCGCGGGGTAGAGCGATGAGGGCCCAGTACTTC | CASSPRGRAMRAQYF
. | TRBJ2-5 | TRBV5-1 | . | TGCGCCAGCAGCTTGGTCGGCCAGGGGAAAGGGGGAGAGACCCAGTACTTC | CASSLVGQGKGGETQYF
TRBD1 | TRBJ2-2 | TRBV5-1 | . | TGCGCCAGCAGCTTGGCACAGGGGGCGTTTCCCGGGGAGCTGTTTTTT | CASSLAQGAFPGELFF
. | TRBJ1-5 | TRBV19 | . | TGTGCCAGTAGTTCCGCCCGCCTTGATCAGCCCCAGCATTTT | CASSSARLDQPQHF
. | TRBJ1-1 | TRBV11-2 | . | TGTGCCAGCAGCCACAGGGCCGGGGACACTGAAGCTTTCTTT | CASSHRAGDTEAFF
TRBD2 | TRBJ2-1 | TRBV5-4 | once | TGTGCCAGCAGCTTGGGACTAGCGGAGATCTATGAGCAGTTCTTC | CASSLGLAEIYEQFF
TRBD2 | TRBJ2-5 | TRBV7-2 | . | TGTGCCAGCAGCTTAGCGGGAGGGCGGACGGAGACCCAGTACTTC | CASSLAGGRTETQYF
TRBD2 | TRBJ2-5 | TRBV9 | once | TGTGCCAGCAGCGTAGGGGGACTAGCGGGAGGTCAAGAGACCCAGTACTTC | CASSVGGLAGGQETQYF
TRBD2 | TRBJ2-1 | TRBV28 | . | TGTGCCAGCAGTTTAAATCTAGCGGGTCCCTTGAACAATGAGCAGTTCTTC | CASSLNLAGPLNNEQFF
. | TRBJ2-1 | TRBV7-3 | . | TGTGCCAGCAGTTTGACCAGCGGAGGTTACAATGAGCAGTTCTTC | CASSLTSGGYNEQFF
. | TRBJ2-7 | TRBV29-1 | . | TGCAGCGTTGAAGGTCGGCGGGCCGAGCAGTACTTC | CSVEGRRAEQYF
. | TRBJ1-1 | TRBV27 | . | TGTGCCAGCAGTCATCCCAACACTGAAGCTTTCTTT | CASSHPNTEAFF
. | TRBJ2-1 | TRBV6-1 | . | TGTGCCAGCAGTGAACAGGGGTCCTACAATGAGCAGTTCTTC | CASSEQGSYNEQFF
TRBD1 | TRBJ1-6 | TRBV10-3 | . | TGTGCCATCAGTGAAATAGGACAGGGCAACGGCTATAATTCACCCCTCCACTTT | CAISEIGQGNGYNSPLHF
. | TRBJ2-2 | TRBV28 | . | TGTGCCAGCAGTTGGTCTTGGGAGCTGTTTTTT | CASSWSWELFF
TRBD2 | TRBJ2-5 | TRBV30 | . | TGTGCCTGGAACACAGGGACTAGCGGGGCAGGGACCCAGTACTTC | CAWNTGTSGAGTQYF
TRBD2 | TRBJ2-2 | TRBV19 | . | TGTGCCAGTAGTATAGTAGCGGGAGTGGTCGCCGGGGAGCTGTTTTTT | CASSIVAGVVAGELFF
. | TRBJ2-7 | TRBV6-6 | . | TGTGCCAGCAGTTACTCAACTAGCTCCTACGAGCAGTACTTC | CASSYSTSSYEQYF
. | TRBJ2-5 | TRBV14 | . | TGTGCCAGCAGCCTAACACAGGGAAAGGGGGAGACCCAGTACTTC | CASSLTQGKGETQYF
. | TRBJ2-3 | TRBV5-4 | . | TGTGCCAGCAGCTTGCAGACAGATACGCAGTATTTT | CASSLQTDTQYF
. | TRBJ2-5 | TRBV5-6 | . | TGTGCCAGCAGCTTCTCTGAGACCCAGTACTTC | CASSFSETQYF
. | TRBJ1-3 | TRBV9 | . | TGTGCCAGCAGCCCCGAGGTGGGGGCAGACGGAAACACCATATATTTT | CASSPEVGADGNTIYF